This T cell receptor (beta chain) emerged from a study of blood T cell repertoires in COVID-19. Study-level background: Researchers got acute and convalescent COVID-19 samples from the United States, Italy and Spain. The analysed material was cDNA or gDNA that came from T cells, B-cell-depleted T cells, or PBMCs.

Only in-frame clones appear in the TCRdb table, and some are missing; sequencing was by immunoSEQ multiplex PCR. The sample holds tens of thousands of clones, 80% to 90% seen once. Trimming shortened V by 6 bases and J by 3 bases, and 14 bases separated the two germline ends. Looked up from germline, CDR1 is ENHRY and CDR2 is SYGVKD. The CDR3 has 14 amino acids. V is TRBV10-3 and J is TRBJ1-2, with D perhaps matching TRBD1 (5 bases). The TCR comes from a woman in her sixties with COVID-19, enrolled during active disease. What was sequenced was peripheral blood. CDR3 loop: CAIRDPGGDYGYTF. The CDR3 DNA follows: TGTGCCATCAGGGACCCCGGGGGAGACTATGGCTACACCTTC.